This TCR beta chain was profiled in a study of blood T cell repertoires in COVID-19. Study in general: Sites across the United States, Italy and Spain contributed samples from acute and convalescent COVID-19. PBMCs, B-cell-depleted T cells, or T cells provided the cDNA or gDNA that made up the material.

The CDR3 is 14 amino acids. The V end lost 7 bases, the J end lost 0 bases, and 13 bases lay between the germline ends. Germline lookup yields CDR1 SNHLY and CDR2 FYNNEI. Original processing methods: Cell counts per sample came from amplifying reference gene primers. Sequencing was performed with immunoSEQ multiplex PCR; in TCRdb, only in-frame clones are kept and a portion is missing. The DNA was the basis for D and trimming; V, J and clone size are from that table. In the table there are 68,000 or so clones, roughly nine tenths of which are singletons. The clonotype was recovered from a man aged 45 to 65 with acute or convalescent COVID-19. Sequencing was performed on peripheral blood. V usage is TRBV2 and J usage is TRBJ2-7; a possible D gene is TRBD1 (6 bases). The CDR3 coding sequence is TGTGCCAGCAAGGGAGACAGGCTCTCCTACGAGCAGTACTTC. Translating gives CASKGDRLSYEQYF.